This is a list of T cell receptor beta chains from one sample in a study of blood T cell repertoires in COVID-19. Sequenced by immunoSEQ multiplex PCR; TCRdb stores in-frame clones only, minus some. The top ten hold approximately 4.5% of the sample, which has 90,000 to 120,000 clones, over 60% seen once. Sequencing was done on a sample of peripheral blood. These receptors all stem from a man aged 65-85 years with acute or convalescent COVID-19. Each CDR3 is given with its conserved first and last residue. Each record gives: clone size, J gene, V gene, D gene, CDR3 DNA, CDR3 protein. A D gene is named only where the DNA matches it firmly. Rows give clone size only sometimes, using once, few, many, or a class for an expanded clone.

abundance: .
j_gene: TRBJ1-2
v_gene: TRBV28
d_gene: .
CDR3nt: TGTGCCAGCACCCCCCCGGGGGGCCTCGGGGGCTACACCTTC
CDR3aa: CASTPPGGLGGYTF

abundance: .
j_gene: TRBJ1-2
v_gene: TRBV7-2
d_gene: TRBD1
CDR3nt: TGTGCCAGCAGCACCCAGACAGGGTGGGGTGGCTACACCTTC
CDR3aa: CASSTQTGWGGYTF

abundance: .
j_gene: TRBJ1-1
v_gene: TRBV7-3
d_gene: TRBD1
CDR3nt: TGTGCCAGCAGCTCACAGGGGACGGGTGAAGCTTTCTTT
CDR3aa: CASSSQGTGEAFF

abundance: .
j_gene: TRBJ1-2
v_gene: TRBV5-6
d_gene: .
CDR3nt: TGTGCCAGCAGGGGGACTGGAGGTGGCTACACCTTC
CDR3aa: CASRGTGGGYTF

abundance: .
j_gene: TRBJ1-1
v_gene: TRBV6-5
d_gene: .
CDR3nt: TGTGCCAGTACAGCCTTGAACACTGAAGCTTTCTTT
CDR3aa: CASTALNTEAFF

abundance: .
j_gene: TRBJ2-2
v_gene: TRBV6-4
d_gene: TRBD2
CDR3nt: TGTGCCAGCAGACAACTAGCGGGGGTTCGGACCGGGGAGCTGTTTTTT
CDR3aa: CASRQLAGVRTGELFF

abundance: .
j_gene: TRBJ2-7
v_gene: TRBV7-6
d_gene: TRBD2
CDR3nt: TGTGCCAGCAGCTCGGACTTGGGAGGGGAGCAGTACTTC
CDR3aa: CASSSDLGGEQYF

abundance: .
j_gene: TRBJ2-2
v_gene: TRBV5-1
d_gene: TRBD1
CDR3nt: TGCGCCAGCAGCTTGCGTCCGCAGGGGGAAAACACCGGGGAGCTGTTTTTT
CDR3aa: CASSLRPQGENTGELFF

abundance: .
j_gene: TRBJ2-3
v_gene: TRBV19
d_gene: .
CDR3nt: TGTGCCAGTAGTATTGATGGAGGAGATACGCAGTATTTT
CDR3aa: CASSIDGGDTQYF

abundance: .
j_gene: TRBJ2-1
v_gene: TRBV5-1
d_gene: .
CDR3nt: TGCGCCAGCAGCTTATCGGGGGACCACAATGAGCAGTTCTTC
CDR3aa: CASSLSGDHNEQFF

abundance: .
j_gene: TRBJ2-7
v_gene: TRBV10-2
d_gene: TRBD1
CDR3nt: TGCGCCAGCAGCCGGGACAGGGACTACGAGCAGTACTTC
CDR3aa: CASSRDRDYEQYF

abundance: .
j_gene: TRBJ2-5
v_gene: TRBV12-3/TRBV12-4
d_gene: .
CDR3nt: TGTGCCTGTCGGGGACAAGAGACCCAGTACTTC
CDR3aa: CACRGQETQYF

abundance: .
j_gene: TRBJ2-1
v_gene: TRBV6-5
d_gene: TRBD2
CDR3nt: TGTGCCAGCAATTTAGCGGGGGTCTTCAATGAGCAGTTCTTC
CDR3aa: CASNLAGVFNEQFF

abundance: .
j_gene: TRBJ2-1
v_gene: TRBV20-1
d_gene: TRBD1
CDR3nt: TGCAGTGCTAGTGCCAGGGGGTTCCACAATGAGCAGTTCTTC
CDR3aa: CSASARGFHNEQFF

abundance: .
j_gene: TRBJ2-3
v_gene: TRBV5-1
d_gene: .
CDR3nt: TGCGCCAGCAGCCCGGGGAGCTCTCAGGATACGCAGTATTTT
CDR3aa: CASSPGSSQDTQYF

abundance: .
j_gene: TRBJ2-2
v_gene: TRBV7-2
d_gene: TRBD2
CDR3nt: TGTGCCAGCAGCTTAGGCAGCGGGGGGGCCGGCGGGGAGCTGTTTTTT
CDR3aa: CASSLGSGGAGGELFF

abundance: once
j_gene: TRBJ1-2
v_gene: TRBV5-6
d_gene: TRBD1
CDR3nt: TGTGCCAGCAGCGGCACGGGACAGGGAGAATCTAACTATGGCTACACCTTC
CDR3aa: CASSGTGQGESNYGYTF

abundance: .
j_gene: TRBJ2-5
v_gene: TRBV3-1/TRBV3-2
d_gene: .
CDR3nt: TGTGCCAGCAGTAATCAAGAGACCCAGTACTTC
CDR3aa: CASSNQETQYF

abundance: .
j_gene: TRBJ2-2
v_gene: TRBV6-5
d_gene: .
CDR3nt: TGTGCCAGCAGTTATATTGCCGGGACCGGGGAGCTGTTTTTT
CDR3aa: CASSYIAGTGELFF

abundance: .
j_gene: TRBJ2-5
v_gene: TRBV9
d_gene: .
CDR3nt: TGTGCCAGCAGCCCAACGATTGGACAGTTCCAAGAGACCCAGTACTTC
CDR3aa: CASSPTIGQFQETQYF

abundance: .
j_gene: TRBJ2-5
v_gene: TRBV5-4
d_gene: TRBD1
CDR3nt: TGTGCCAGCAGCTTGAGACAGGGGGCAGGAGGGTTGAAAGAGACCCAGTACTTC
CDR3aa: CASSLRQGAGGLKETQYF

abundance: once
j_gene: TRBJ1-2
v_gene: TRBV19
d_gene: .
CDR3nt: TGTGCCAGTAGTATACCAGCAGAGGCCAACTATGGCTACACCTTC
CDR3aa: CASSIPAEANYGYTF

abundance: .
j_gene: TRBJ2-3
v_gene: TRBV7-2
d_gene: .
CDR3nt: TGTGCCAGCAGCTTAGTAGGCACAGATACGCAGTATTTT
CDR3aa: CASSLVGTDTQYF

abundance: once
j_gene: TRBJ1-1
v_gene: TRBV5-1
d_gene: .
CDR3nt: TGCGCCAGCAGCTTACAGGGTCGATCAACTGAAGCTTTCTTT
CDR3aa: CASSLQGRSTEAFF

abundance: .
j_gene: TRBJ1-4
v_gene: TRBV10-3
d_gene: .
CDR3nt: TGTGCCATCAGTCCTAGGGACTTCGAAAAACTGTTTTTT
CDR3aa: CAISPRDFEKLFF

abundance: .
j_gene: TRBJ1-2
v_gene: TRBV19
d_gene: TRBD1
CDR3nt: TGTGCCAGTAGTATTACCGGGACAGAAATCTATGGCTACACCTTC
CDR3aa: CASSITGTEIYGYTF

abundance: once
j_gene: TRBJ2-5
v_gene: TRBV4-3
d_gene: TRBD2
CDR3nt: TGCGCCAGCAGCCCCGGGGGGGAGACCCAGTACTTC
CDR3aa: CASSPGGETQYF

abundance: .
j_gene: TRBJ1-2
v_gene: TRBV6-5
d_gene: TRBD1
CDR3nt: TGTGCCAGCGAAGGGACAGCTAACTATGGCTACACCTTC
CDR3aa: CASEGTANYGYTF

abundance: .
j_gene: TRBJ2-2
v_gene: TRBV15
d_gene: .
CDR3nt: TGTGCCACCAGCAGAGCCCCCCAGATAAGCGGGACCGGGGAGCTGTTTTTT
CDR3aa: CATSRAPQISGTGELFF

abundance: .
j_gene: TRBJ1-3
v_gene: TRBV19
d_gene: TRBD1
CDR3nt: TGTGCCAGTAGCGGAAGGACAGGGGTAAACACCATATATTTT
CDR3aa: CASSGRTGVNTIYF

abundance: few
j_gene: TRBJ1-6
v_gene: TRBV15
d_gene: TRBD1
CDR3nt: TGTGCCACCAGCGGACAGGGAAAGGGATCCTATAATTCACCCCTCCACTTT
CDR3aa: CATSGQGKGSYNSPLHF

abundance: .
j_gene: TRBJ1-6
v_gene: TRBV7-3
d_gene: .
CDR3nt: TGTGCCAGCAGCTTAACGGGGGCTCGGTCACCCCTCCACTTT
CDR3aa: CASSLTGARSPLHF

abundance: .
j_gene: TRBJ2-7
v_gene: TRBV7-2
d_gene: .
CDR3nt: TGTGCCAGCAGCTTAGATCTAGCTTCCGAGCAGTACTTC
CDR3aa: CASSLDLASEQYF

abundance: .
j_gene: TRBJ1-6
v_gene: TRBV27
d_gene: .
CDR3nt: TGTGCCAGCAGTCCGGTTACCTATAATTCACCCCTCCACTTT
CDR3aa: CASSPVTYNSPLHF

abundance: .
j_gene: TRBJ1-2
v_gene: TRBV20-1
d_gene: .
CDR3nt: TGCAGTGCTAGTGGACAGCCGACCTTCTATGGCTACACCTTC
CDR3aa: CSASGQPTFYGYTF

abundance: .
j_gene: TRBJ2-7
v_gene: TRBV5-1
d_gene: TRBD1
CDR3nt: TGCGCCAGCAGGCCGAGACAGGACAGGGGGCCCTACGAGCAGTACTTC
CDR3aa: CASRPRQDRGPYEQYF

abundance: .
j_gene: TRBJ2-2
v_gene: TRBV7-8
d_gene: .
CDR3nt: TGTGCCAGCAGCTTAGCGGGGGGGAACACCGGGGAGCTGTTTTTT
CDR3aa: CASSLAGGNTGELFF

abundance: .
j_gene: TRBJ2-1
v_gene: TRBV7-9
d_gene: TRBD2
CDR3nt: TGTGCCAGCAGCTTAGGGCTAGCGGGGCTCAATGAGCAGTTCTTC
CDR3aa: CASSLGLAGLNEQFF

abundance: .
j_gene: TRBJ1-4
v_gene: TRBV5-5
d_gene: .
CDR3nt: TGTGCCAGCAGCCCCCGGACTACAACTAATGAAAAACTGTTTTTT
CDR3aa: CASSPRTTTNEKLFF

abundance: .
j_gene: TRBJ2-2
v_gene: TRBV5-1
d_gene: .
CDR3nt: TGCGCCAGCAGCACCAGACAGACGGACACCGGGGAGCTGTTTTTT
CDR3aa: CASSTRQTDTGELFF

abundance: .
j_gene: TRBJ1-2
v_gene: TRBV19
d_gene: TRBD1
CDR3nt: TGTGCCAGTAGTATATCCACAGGGGGCATTGGCTACACCTTC
CDR3aa: CASSISTGGIGYTF

abundance: .
j_gene: TRBJ1-6
v_gene: TRBV2
d_gene: .
CDR3nt: TGTGCCAGCAGTTTTCTGACAGTTAATAATTCACCCCTCCACTTT
CDR3aa: CASSFLTVNNSPLHF